The rows below give T cell receptor beta chains drawn from one sample of a study of PD-1 blockade in classical Hodgkin lymphoma. Data came from immunoSEQ multiplex PCR; TCRdb stores just in-frame clones and leaves some out. Seen here are about 21,000 clones, about two thirds observed once, and the top ten hold more than 5%. Sequencing was performed on peripheral blood mononuclear cells (PBMCs), taken at baseline. The origin of the receptors is a human donor with classical Hodgkin lymphoma. Each CDR3 is given with its conserved first and last residue. The D gene is left open where the match is weak. Clone sizes are given selectively: once, few, many, or a class where the clone is expanded.

V gene: TRBV2
D gene: TRBD1
clone size: -
J gene: TRBJ2-1
CDR3 protein: CARAGGPSSYNEQFF
CDR3 DNA: TGTGCCAGGGCAGGGGGCCCTAGCTCCTACAATGAGCAGTTCTTC

V gene: TRBV5-1
D gene: -
clone size: -
J gene: TRBJ1-1
CDR3 protein: CASSEQGNTEAFF
CDR3 DNA: TGCGCCAGCAGCGAGCAGGGGAACACTGAAGCTTTCTTT

V gene: TRBV28
D gene: -
clone size: medium-sized
J gene: TRBJ1-5
CDR3 protein: CASKSGNQPQHF
CDR3 DNA: TGTGCCAGCAAGTCGGGGAATCAGCCCCAGCATTTT

V gene: TRBV6-9
D gene: -
clone size: -
J gene: TRBJ1-3
CDR3 protein: CASRLVSNSGNTIYF
CDR3 DNA: TGTGCCAGCAGGCTCGTCAGCAACTCTGGAAACACCATATATTTT

V gene: TRBV13
D gene: -
clone size: -
J gene: TRBJ1-1
CDR3 protein: CASSSDTNTEAFF
CDR3 DNA: TGTGCCAGCAGCTCGGACACGAACACTGAAGCTTTCTTT

V gene: TRBV5-4
D gene: TRBD1
clone size: few
J gene: TRBJ2-2
CDR3 protein: CASSLLGQGVTGELFF
CDR3 DNA: TGTGCCAGCAGCTTGTTGGGACAGGGGGTCACCGGGGAGCTGTTTTTT

V gene: TRBV5-1
D gene: TRBD2
clone size: -
J gene: TRBJ2-1
CDR3 protein: CASSPGGGGNEQFF
CDR3 DNA: TGCGCCAGCAGCCCGGGGGGGGGAGGGAATGAGCAGTTCTTC

V gene: TRBV7-9
D gene: -
clone size: once
J gene: TRBJ1-4
CDR3 protein: CASSLEQTMVNEKLFF
CDR3 DNA: TGTGCCAGCAGCTTAGAACAGACAATGGTAAATGAAAAACTGTTTTTT

V gene: TRBV5-8
D gene: TRBD1
clone size: medium-sized
J gene: TRBJ2-7
CDR3 protein: CASSRTGTGGYEQYF
CDR3 DNA: TGTGCCAGCAGCAGAACCGGGACAGGGGGCTACGAGCAGTACTTC

V gene: TRBV28
D gene: -
clone size: -
J gene: TRBJ2-5
CDR3 protein: CASSPPGPGGETQYF
CDR3 DNA: TGTGCCAGCAGTCCCCCGGGACCAGGAGGAGAGACCCAGTACTTC

V gene: TRBV14
D gene: TRBD1
clone size: medium-sized
J gene: TRBJ1-5
CDR3 protein: CASSQVRDRRPSNQPQHF
CDR3 DNA: TGTGCCAGCAGCCAAGTAAGGGACAGGCGTCCTAGCAATCAGCCCCAGCATTTT

V gene: TRBV28
D gene: -
clone size: few
J gene: TRBJ2-7
CDR3 protein: CASSTPGRNYEQYF
CDR3 DNA: TGTGCCAGCAGTACGCCGGGACGGAACTACGAGCAGTACTTC

V gene: TRBV11-2
D gene: -
clone size: few
J gene: TRBJ2-7
CDR3 protein: CASSLAGYEQYF
CDR3 DNA: TGTGCCAGCAGCTTAGCAGGTTACGAGCAGTACTTC

V gene: TRBV9
D gene: -
clone size: -
J gene: TRBJ1-6
CDR3 protein: CASSVGGPSRNSPLHF
CDR3 DNA: TGTGCCAGCAGCGTAGGGGGCCCTAGTCGTAATTCACCCCTCCACTTT

V gene: TRBV11-2
D gene: -
clone size: -
J gene: TRBJ1-3
CDR3 protein: CASSLGASSGNTIYF
CDR3 DNA: TGTGCCAGCAGCTTAGGAGCGAGCTCTGGAAACACCATATATTTT

V gene: TRBV7-2
D gene: TRBD1
clone size: -
J gene: TRBJ1-3
CDR3 protein: CASSLATGGSGNTIYF
CDR3 DNA: TGTGCCAGCAGCTTAGCCACAGGGGGGTCTGGAAACACCATATATTTT

V gene: TRBV15
D gene: -
clone size: -
J gene: TRBJ2-3
CDR3 protein: CATSPQGAGGRDTQYF
CDR3 DNA: TGTGCCACCAGCCCCCAGGGGGCGGGGGGCAGGGATACGCAGTATTTT

V gene: TRBV5-1
D gene: -
clone size: -
J gene: TRBJ2-3
CDR3 protein: CASSWDSTDTQYF
CDR3 DNA: TGCGCCAGCAGCTGGGACTCCACAGATACGCAGTATTTT

V gene: TRBV4-1
D gene: -
clone size: medium-sized
J gene: TRBJ2-2
CDR3 protein: CASSQAPQGIPGELFF
CDR3 DNA: TGCGCCAGCAGCCAAGCTCCCCAGGGGATCCCCGGGGAGCTGTTTTTT

V gene: TRBV5-1
D gene: TRBD2
clone size: few
J gene: TRBJ2-7
CDR3 protein: CASSHGGGGGEQYF
CDR3 DNA: TGCGCCAGCAGCCACGGGGGGGGCGGAGGCGAGCAGTACTTC

V gene: TRBV4-3
D gene: -
clone size: -
J gene: TRBJ2-3
CDR3 protein: CASSQAPLESTDTQYF
CDR3 DNA: TGCGCCAGCAGCCAAGCCCCTCTAGAGAGCACAGATACGCAGTATTTT

V gene: TRBV19
D gene: -
clone size: -
J gene: TRBJ2-3
CDR3 protein: CASSSPPRGTQYF
CDR3 DNA: TGTGCCAGTAGTAGCCCTCCCCGGGGTACGCAGTATTTT

V gene: TRBV7-9
D gene: TRBD1
clone size: -
J gene: TRBJ1-1
CDR3 protein: CASSAQGITEAFF
CDR3 DNA: TGTGCCAGCAGCGCACAGGGGATCACTGAAGCTTTCTTT

V gene: TRBV5-1
D gene: TRBD2
clone size: -
J gene: TRBJ2-3
CDR3 protein: CASSLELTSGASDTQYF
CDR3 DNA: TGCGCCAGCAGCTTGGAATTGACTAGCGGGGCTTCAGATACGCAGTATTTT

V gene: TRBV5-1
D gene: -
clone size: medium-sized
J gene: TRBJ2-7
CDR3 protein: CASSLVAYEQYF
CDR3 DNA: TGCGCCAGCAGCTTGGTGGCCTACGAGCAGTACTTC

V gene: TRBV5-8
D gene: -
clone size: -
J gene: TRBJ2-5
CDR3 protein: CASSLWSYIQETQYF
CDR3 DNA: TGTGCCAGCAGCTTGTGGTCCTACATACAAGAGACCCAGTACTTC

V gene: TRBV7-2
D gene: TRBD2
clone size: -
J gene: TRBJ2-2
CDR3 protein: CASRIAGAANTGELFF
CDR3 DNA: TGTGCCAGCAGAATAGCGGGGGCTGCGAACACCGGGGAGCTGTTTTTT

V gene: TRBV15
D gene: -
clone size: -
J gene: TRBJ2-1
CDR3 protein: CATRGGQKSYNEQFF
CDR3 DNA: TGTGCCACCAGGGGGGGACAGAAGTCCTACAATGAGCAGTTCTTC

V gene: TRBV11-2
D gene: TRBD1
clone size: -
J gene: TRBJ2-1
CDR3 protein: CASSLEGQGYNEQFF
CDR3 DNA: TGTGCCAGCAGCTTAGAGGGACAGGGGTACAATGAGCAGTTCTTC

V gene: TRBV6-5
D gene: -
clone size: once
J gene: TRBJ2-5
CDR3 protein: CASSPGSQETQYF
CDR3 DNA: TGTGCCAGCAGTCCCGGTTCACAAGAGACCCAGTACTTC

V gene: TRBV30
D gene: -
clone size: -
J gene: TRBJ2-3
CDR3 protein: CAWSVSQRDTQYF
CDR3 DNA: TGTGCCTGGAGTGTTTCCCAAAGGGATACGCAGTATTTT

V gene: TRBV6-5
D gene: -
clone size: once
J gene: TRBJ1-2
CDR3 protein: CASSSSPADNYGYTF
CDR3 DNA: TGTGCCAGCAGCTCCTCCCCGGCAGATAACTATGGCTACACCTTC

V gene: TRBV28
D gene: TRBD1
clone size: medium-sized
J gene: TRBJ2-2
CDR3 protein: CATATGTGDTGELFF
CDR3 DNA: TGTGCCACCGCGACGGGGACAGGTGACACCGGGGAGCTGTTTTTT

V gene: TRBV5-6
D gene: -
clone size: -
J gene: TRBJ2-7
CDR3 protein: CASSLMGYDEQYF
CDR3 DNA: TGTGCCAGCAGCTTAATGGGATACGACGAGCAGTACTTC

V gene: TRBV19
D gene: TRBD1
clone size: -
J gene: TRBJ2-7
CDR3 protein: CASSLIGDRGYEQYF
CDR3 DNA: TGTGCCAGTAGTCTAATTGGGGACAGGGGCTACGAGCAGTACTTC

V gene: TRBV10-3
D gene: TRBD1
clone size: once
J gene: TRBJ1-1
CDR3 protein: CAIRQGITEAFF
CDR3 DNA: TGTGCCATCAGACAGGGGATCACTGAAGCTTTCTTT

V gene: TRBV9
D gene: TRBD1
clone size: -
J gene: TRBJ2-2
CDR3 protein: CASSVDLGQGGTGELFF
CDR3 DNA: TGTGCCAGCAGCGTTGACTTGGGACAGGGTGGCACCGGGGAGCTGTTTTTT

V gene: TRBV7-9
D gene: -
clone size: once
J gene: TRBJ1-3
CDR3 protein: CASSFGFSGNTIYF
CDR3 DNA: TGTGCCAGCAGCTTTGGTTTCTCTGGAAACACCATATATTTT

V gene: TRBV7-9
D gene: -
clone size: -
J gene: TRBJ1-2
CDR3 protein: CASSQARSYGYTF
CDR3 DNA: TGTGCCAGCAGCCAGGCCAGATCCTATGGCTACACCTTC

V gene: TRBV6-5
D gene: -
clone size: few
J gene: TRBJ2-3
CDR3 protein: CASSSRASTQYF
CDR3 DNA: TGTGCCAGCAGTTCCCGAGCGTCTACGCAGTATTTT

V gene: TRBV7-9
D gene: TRBD2
clone size: few
J gene: TRBJ2-5
CDR3 protein: CASSSGGRSRETQYF
CDR3 DNA: TGTGCCAGCAGCTCGGGGGGGCGGTCAAGAGAGACCCAGTACTTC

V gene: TRBV19
D gene: -
clone size: medium-sized
J gene: TRBJ1-2
CDR3 protein: CASSIRQNYGYTF
CDR3 DNA: TGTGCCAGTAGTATACGACAGAACTATGGCTACACCTTC

V gene: TRBV20-1
D gene: -
clone size: -
J gene: TRBJ1-1
CDR3 protein: CSALRGHEAFF
CDR3 DNA: TGCAGTGCTCTTCGGGGTCATGAAGCTTTCTTT

V gene: TRBV7-2
D gene: TRBD2
clone size: -
J gene: TRBJ2-1
CDR3 protein: CASNGAGGPDNEQFF
CDR3 DNA: TGTGCCAGCAACGGAGCGGGGGGGCCGGACAATGAGCAGTTCTTC

V gene: TRBV5-6
D gene: TRBD1
clone size: -
J gene: TRBJ1-5
CDR3 protein: CASRDRFSNQPQHF
CDR3 DNA: TGTGCCAGCAGGGACAGGTTTAGCAATCAGCCCCAGCATTTT

V gene: TRBV10-3
D gene: -
clone size: -
J gene: TRBJ2-3
CDR3 protein: CAISEGGSPRGDTQYF
CDR3 DNA: TGTGCCATCAGTGAGGGGGGGAGTCCCCGCGGAGATACGCAGTATTTT

V gene: TRBV6-6
D gene: -
clone size: -
J gene: TRBJ2-3
CDR3 protein: CASSYGPLKRDTQYF
CDR3 DNA: TGTGCCAGCAGTTACGGGCCCTTGAAAAGGGATACGCAGTATTTT

V gene: TRBV30
D gene: -
clone size: -
J gene: TRBJ2-3
CDR3 protein: CAWSGRSTDTQYF
CDR3 DNA: TGTGCCTGGAGTGGACGGAGCACAGATACGCAGTATTTT

V gene: TRBV4-1
D gene: -
clone size: -
J gene: TRBJ2-3
CDR3 protein: CASSQVSPKAGTDTQYF
CDR3 DNA: TGCGCCAGCAGCCAAGTCTCTCCAAAGGCCGGTACAGATACGCAGTATTTT

V gene: TRBV6-5
D gene: TRBD1
clone size: -
J gene: TRBJ1-1
CDR3 protein: CASSYTDRGGTEAFF
CDR3 DNA: TGTGCCAGCAGTTACACTGACAGGGGTGGGACTGAAGCTTTCTTT

V gene: TRBV5-8
D gene: -
clone size: -
J gene: TRBJ2-7
CDR3 protein: CASSLYRASYEQYF
CDR3 DNA: TGTGCCAGCAGCTTGTATAGAGCTTCCTACGAGCAGTACTTC

V gene: TRBV27
D gene: TRBD2
clone size: few
J gene: TRBJ2-1
CDR3 protein: CASRRGGVNNEQFF
CDR3 DNA: TGTGCCAGCAGGCGTGGGGGGGTGAACAATGAGCAGTTCTTC

V gene: TRBV19
D gene: -
clone size: medium-sized
J gene: TRBJ2-1
CDR3 protein: CASSITPTNEQFF
CDR3 DNA: TGTGCCAGTAGTATCACACCAACTAATGAGCAGTTCTTC

V gene: TRBV29-1
D gene: -
clone size: -
J gene: TRBJ2-5
CDR3 protein: CSVGGSGKETQYF
CDR3 DNA: TGCAGCGTTGGGGGTAGCGGAAAAGAGACCCAGTACTTC

V gene: TRBV23-1
D gene: -
clone size: -
J gene: TRBJ1-2
CDR3 protein: CASSSKSRRKTYGYTF
CDR3 DNA: TGCGCCAGCAGTTCCAAGTCACGCAGAAAGACCTATGGCTACACCTTC

V gene: TRBV30
D gene: -
clone size: once
J gene: TRBJ2-7
CDR3 protein: CAWGQTYEQYF
CDR3 DNA: TGTGCCTGGGGGCAGACCTACGAGCAGTACTTC

V gene: TRBV5-1
D gene: -
clone size: -
J gene: TRBJ1-1
CDR3 protein: CASSTTAPSTEAFF
CDR3 DNA: TGCGCCAGCAGCACGACAGCCCCGAGCACTGAAGCTTTCTTT